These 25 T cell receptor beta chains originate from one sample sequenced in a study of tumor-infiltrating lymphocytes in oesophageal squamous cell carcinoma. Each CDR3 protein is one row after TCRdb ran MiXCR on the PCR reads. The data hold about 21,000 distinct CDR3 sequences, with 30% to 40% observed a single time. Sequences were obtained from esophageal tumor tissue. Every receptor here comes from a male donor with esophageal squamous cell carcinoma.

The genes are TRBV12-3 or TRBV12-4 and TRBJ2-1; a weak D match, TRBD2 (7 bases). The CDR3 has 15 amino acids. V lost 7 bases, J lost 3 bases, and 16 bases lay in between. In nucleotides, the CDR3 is TGTGCCAGCACCAGAGGGAGGGGGTACTACAATGAGCAGTTCTTC. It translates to CASTRGRGYYNEQFF.

The CDR3 sequence: CASGPKAQYF. CDR3 DNA: TGTGCCAGCGGACCGAAGGCCCAGTACTTC. The genes are TRBV7-2 and TRBJ2-5; no clear D. V lost 8 bases and J lost 9, with 10 bases in between. Per germline, CDR1 SGHTA and CDR2 FQGNSA. This CDR3 has 10 residues.

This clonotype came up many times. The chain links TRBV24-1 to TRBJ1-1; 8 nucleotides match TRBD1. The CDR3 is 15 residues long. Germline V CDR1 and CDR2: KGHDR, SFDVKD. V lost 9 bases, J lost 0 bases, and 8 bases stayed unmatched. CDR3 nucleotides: TGTGCCACCGATTCGCAGGGGGCGATGAACACTGAAGCTTTCTTT. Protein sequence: CATDSQGAMNTEAFF.

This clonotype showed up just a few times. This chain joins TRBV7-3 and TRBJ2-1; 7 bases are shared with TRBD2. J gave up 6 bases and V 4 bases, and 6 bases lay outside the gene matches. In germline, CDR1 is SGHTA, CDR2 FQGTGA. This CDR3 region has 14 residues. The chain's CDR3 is CASSSSGTTNEQFF. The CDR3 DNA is TGTGCCAGCAGCTCATCCGGGACTACCAATGAGCAGTTCTTC. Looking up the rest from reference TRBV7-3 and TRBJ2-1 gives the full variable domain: GAGVSQTPSNKVTEKGKYVELRCDPISGHTALYWYRQSLGQGPEFLIYFQGTGAADDSGLPNDRFFAVRPEGSVSTLKIQRTERGDSAVYLCASSSSGTTNEQFFGPGTRLTVL.

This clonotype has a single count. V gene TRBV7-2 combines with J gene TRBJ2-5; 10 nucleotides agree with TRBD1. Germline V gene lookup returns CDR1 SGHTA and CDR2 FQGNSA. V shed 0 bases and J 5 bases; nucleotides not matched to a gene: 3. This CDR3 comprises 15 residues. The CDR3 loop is CASSLASDRGETQYF. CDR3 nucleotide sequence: TGTGCCAGCAGCTTAGCATCGGACAGGGGGGAGACCCAGTACTTC.

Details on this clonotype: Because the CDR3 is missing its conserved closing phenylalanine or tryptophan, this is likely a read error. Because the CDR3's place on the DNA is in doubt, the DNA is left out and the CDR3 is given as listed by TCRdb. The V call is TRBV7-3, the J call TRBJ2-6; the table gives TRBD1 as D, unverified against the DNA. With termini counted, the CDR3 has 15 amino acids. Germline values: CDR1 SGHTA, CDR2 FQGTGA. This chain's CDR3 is CASSLGANSPLHFGA.

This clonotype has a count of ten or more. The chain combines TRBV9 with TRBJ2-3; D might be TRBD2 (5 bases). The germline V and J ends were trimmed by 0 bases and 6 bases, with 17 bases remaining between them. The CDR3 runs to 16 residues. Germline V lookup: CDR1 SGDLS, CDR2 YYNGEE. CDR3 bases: TGTGCCAGCAGCGTAGGAACGGGATCTTTTTCTGATACGCAGTATTTT. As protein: CASSVGTGSFSDTQYF.

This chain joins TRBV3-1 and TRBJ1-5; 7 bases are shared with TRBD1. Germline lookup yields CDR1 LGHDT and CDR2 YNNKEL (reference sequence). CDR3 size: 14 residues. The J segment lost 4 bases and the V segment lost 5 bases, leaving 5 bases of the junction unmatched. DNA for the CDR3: TGTGCCAGCAGCAGACAGGGTGGTAATCAGCCCCAGCATTTT. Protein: CASSRQGGNQPQHF.

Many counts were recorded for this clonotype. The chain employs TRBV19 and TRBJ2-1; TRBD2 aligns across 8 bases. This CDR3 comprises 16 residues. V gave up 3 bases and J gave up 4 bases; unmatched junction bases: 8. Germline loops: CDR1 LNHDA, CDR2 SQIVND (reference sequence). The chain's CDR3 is CASSIRAGGGYNEQFF. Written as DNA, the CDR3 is TGTGCCAGTAGTATTAGGGCGGGAGGAGGTTACAATGAGCAGTTCTTC.

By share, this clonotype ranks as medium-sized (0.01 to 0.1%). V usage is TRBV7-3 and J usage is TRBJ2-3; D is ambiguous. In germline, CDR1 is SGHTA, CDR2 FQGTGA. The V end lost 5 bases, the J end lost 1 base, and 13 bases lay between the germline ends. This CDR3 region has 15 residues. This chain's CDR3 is CASSPSYLGTDTQYF. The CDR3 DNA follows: TGTGCCAGCAGCCCGTCCTACCTAGGCACAGATACGCAGTATTTT.

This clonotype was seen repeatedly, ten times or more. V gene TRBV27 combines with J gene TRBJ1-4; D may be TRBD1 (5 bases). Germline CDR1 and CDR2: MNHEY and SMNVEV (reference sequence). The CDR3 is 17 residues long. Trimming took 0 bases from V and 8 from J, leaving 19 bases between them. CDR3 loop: CASSLSIFRGKGEKLFF. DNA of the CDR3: TGTGCCAGCAGTTTATCGATCTTCCGGGGGAAAGGGGAAAAACTGTTTTTT.

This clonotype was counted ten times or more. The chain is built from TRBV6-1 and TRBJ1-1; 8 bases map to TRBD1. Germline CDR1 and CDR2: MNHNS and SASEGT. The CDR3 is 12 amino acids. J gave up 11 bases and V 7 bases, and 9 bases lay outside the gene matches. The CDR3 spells CASNSGQGKAFF. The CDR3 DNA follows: TGTGCCAGCAATTCCGGACAGGGAAAGGCTTTCTTT.

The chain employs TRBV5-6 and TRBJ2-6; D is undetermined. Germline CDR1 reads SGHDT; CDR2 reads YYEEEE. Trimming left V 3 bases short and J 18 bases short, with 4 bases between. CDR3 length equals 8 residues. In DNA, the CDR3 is TGTGCCAGCAGCTCTTGGACTTTC. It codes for CASSSWTF.

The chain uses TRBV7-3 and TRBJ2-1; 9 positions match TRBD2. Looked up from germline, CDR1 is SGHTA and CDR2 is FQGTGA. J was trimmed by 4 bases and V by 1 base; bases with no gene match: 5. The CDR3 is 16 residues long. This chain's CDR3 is CASSLIPAGGYNEQFF. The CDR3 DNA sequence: TGTGCCAGCAGCTTAATACCAGCGGGAGGTTACAATGAGCAGTTCTTC.

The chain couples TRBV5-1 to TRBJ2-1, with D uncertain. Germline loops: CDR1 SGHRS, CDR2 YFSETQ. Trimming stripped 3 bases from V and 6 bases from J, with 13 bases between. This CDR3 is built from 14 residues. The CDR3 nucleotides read TGCGCCAGCAGCTCACAGTCCAAGTCCAATGAGCAGTTCTTC. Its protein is CASSSQSKSNEQFF. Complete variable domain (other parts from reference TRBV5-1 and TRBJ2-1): KAGVTQTPRYLIKTRGQQVTLSCSPISGHRSVSWYQQTPGQGLQFLFEYFSETQRNKGNFPGRFSGRQFSNSRSEMNVSTLELGDSALYLCASSSQSKSNEQFFGPGTRLTVL.

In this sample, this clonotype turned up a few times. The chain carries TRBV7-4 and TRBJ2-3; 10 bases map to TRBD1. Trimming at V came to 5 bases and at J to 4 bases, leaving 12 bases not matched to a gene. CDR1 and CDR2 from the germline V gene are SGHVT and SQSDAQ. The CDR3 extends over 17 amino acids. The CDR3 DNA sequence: TGTGCCAGCAGCGCAGTATGGGACAGGGGTTTCGCAGATACGCAGTATTTT. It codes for CASSAVWDRGFADTQYF. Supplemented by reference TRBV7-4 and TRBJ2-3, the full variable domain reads GAGVSQSPRYKVAKRGRDVALRCDSISGHVTLYWYRQTLGQGSEVLTYSQSDAQRDKSGRPSGRFSAERPERSVSTLKIQRTEQGDSAVYLCASSAVWDRGFADTQYFGPGTRLTVL.

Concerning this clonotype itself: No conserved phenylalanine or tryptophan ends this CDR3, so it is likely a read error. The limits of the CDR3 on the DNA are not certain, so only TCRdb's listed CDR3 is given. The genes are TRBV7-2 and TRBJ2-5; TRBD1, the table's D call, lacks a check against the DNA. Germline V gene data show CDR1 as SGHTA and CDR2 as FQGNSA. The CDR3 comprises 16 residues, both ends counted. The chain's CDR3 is CASSTDRQSYEQYFGS.

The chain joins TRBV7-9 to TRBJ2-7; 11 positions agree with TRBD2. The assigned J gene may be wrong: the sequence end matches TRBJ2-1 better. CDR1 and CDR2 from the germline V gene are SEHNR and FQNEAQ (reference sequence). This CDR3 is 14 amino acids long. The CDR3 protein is CASSLTSGSNEQFF. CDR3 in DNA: TGTGCCAGCAGCTTAACTAGCGGGAGCAATGAGCAGTTCTTC.

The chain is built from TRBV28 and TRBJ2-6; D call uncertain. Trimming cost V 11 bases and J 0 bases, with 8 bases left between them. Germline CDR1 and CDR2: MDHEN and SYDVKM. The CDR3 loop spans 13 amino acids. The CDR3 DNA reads TGTGCCTCGGTCCTCTCTGGGGCCAACGTCCTGACTTTC. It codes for CASVLSGANVLTF. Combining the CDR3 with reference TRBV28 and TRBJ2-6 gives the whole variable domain DVKVTQSSRYLVKRTGEKVFLECVQDMDHENMFWYRQDPGLGLRLIYFSYDVKMKEKGDIPEGYSVSREKKERFSLILESASTNQTSMYLCASVLSGANVLTFGAGSRLTVL.

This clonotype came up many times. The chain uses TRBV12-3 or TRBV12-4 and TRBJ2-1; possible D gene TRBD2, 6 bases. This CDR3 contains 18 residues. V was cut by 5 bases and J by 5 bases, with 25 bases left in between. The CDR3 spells CASSRELTRPQSNNEQFF. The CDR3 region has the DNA TGTGCCAGCAGTCGAGAGCTGACTAGGCCCCAATCAAACAATGAGCAGTTCTTC.

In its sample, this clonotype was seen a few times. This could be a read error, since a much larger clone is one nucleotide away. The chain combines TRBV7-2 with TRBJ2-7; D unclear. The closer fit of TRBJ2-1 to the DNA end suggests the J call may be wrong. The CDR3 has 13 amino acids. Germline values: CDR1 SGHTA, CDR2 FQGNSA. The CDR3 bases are TGTGCCAGCAGCTTAGCGGTAGGGTACGAGCAGTTCTTC. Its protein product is CASSLAVGYEQFF.

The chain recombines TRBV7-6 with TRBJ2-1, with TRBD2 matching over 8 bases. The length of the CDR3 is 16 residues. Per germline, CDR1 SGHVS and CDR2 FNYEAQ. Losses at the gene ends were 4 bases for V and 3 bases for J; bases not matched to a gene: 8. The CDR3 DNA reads TGTGCCAGCAGCTCCACATCTAGCGGGTACTACAATGAGCAGTTCTTC. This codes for CASSSTSSGYYNEQFF.

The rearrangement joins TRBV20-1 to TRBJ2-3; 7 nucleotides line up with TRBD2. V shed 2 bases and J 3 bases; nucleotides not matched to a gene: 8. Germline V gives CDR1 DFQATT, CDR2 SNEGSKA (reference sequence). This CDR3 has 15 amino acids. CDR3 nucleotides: TGCAGTGCTAGACTCGCGGGAGATAGGACAGATACGCAGTATTTT. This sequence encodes CSARLAGDRTDTQYF.

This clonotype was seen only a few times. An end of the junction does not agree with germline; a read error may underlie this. This CDR3 is CASSLAGTGSSYEQFF. In nucleotides, the CDR3 is TGTGCCAGCAGCTTAGCCGGGACAGGGAGCTCCTACGAGCAGTTCTTT. V usage is TRBV7-2 and J usage is TRBJ1-6; TRBD1 matches 9 bases. From germline, CDR1 is SGHTA and CDR2 FQGNSA. The CDR3 has 16 residues.

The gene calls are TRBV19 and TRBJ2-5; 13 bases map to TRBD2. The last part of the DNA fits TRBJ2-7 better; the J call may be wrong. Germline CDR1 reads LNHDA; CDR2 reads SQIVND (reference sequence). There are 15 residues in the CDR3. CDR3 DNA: TGTGCCAGTAGCCGAGGGACTAGCGGGGCCTACGAGCAGTACTTC. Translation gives CASSRGTSGAYEQYF.